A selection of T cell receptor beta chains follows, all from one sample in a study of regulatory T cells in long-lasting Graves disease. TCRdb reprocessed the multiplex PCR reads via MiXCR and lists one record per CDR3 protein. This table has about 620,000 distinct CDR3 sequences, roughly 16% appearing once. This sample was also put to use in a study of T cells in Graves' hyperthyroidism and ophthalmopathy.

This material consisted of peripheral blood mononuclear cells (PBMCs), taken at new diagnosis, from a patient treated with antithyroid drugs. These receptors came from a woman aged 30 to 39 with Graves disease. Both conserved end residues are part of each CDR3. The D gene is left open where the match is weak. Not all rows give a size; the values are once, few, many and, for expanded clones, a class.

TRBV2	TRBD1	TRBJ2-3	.	TGTGCCAGCAGACTCGGACAGGGGGCGAGAGGAGATACGCAGTATTTT	CASRLGQGARGDTQYF
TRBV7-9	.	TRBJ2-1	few	TGTGCCAGCAGCTTAGTTCTGAACCTGGTGGGGGCAAATGAGCAGTTCTTC	CASSLVLNLVGANEQFF
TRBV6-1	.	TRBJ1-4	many	TGTGCCAGCAGGGCCCTTATATCAGAAAAACTGTTTTTT	CASRALISEKLFF
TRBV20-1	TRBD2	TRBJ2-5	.	TGCAGTGCTAGGGGTTATAGCGGGAGGGGGCAAGAGACCCAGTACTTC	CSARGYSGRGQETQYF
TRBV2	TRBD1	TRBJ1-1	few	TGTGCCAGCAGTGCCGGCAGGCGGGACAGGGGCTACAACACTGAAGCTTTCTTT	CASSAGRRDRGYNTEAFF
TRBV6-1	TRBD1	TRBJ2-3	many	TGTGCCAGCGTGTCACAGGGGCTGATACCTAGCACAGATACGCAGTATTTT	CASVSQGLIPSTDTQYF
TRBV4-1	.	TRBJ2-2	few	TGCGCCAGCAGCCAAGTAGCCGAAGGGAACACCGGGGAGCTGTTTTTT	CASSQVAEGNTGELFF
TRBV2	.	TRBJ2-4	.	TGTGCCAGCAGGTTCAGGGGCGGCAAAAACATTCAGTACTTC	CASRFRGGKNIQYF
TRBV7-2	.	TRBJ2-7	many	TGTGCCAGCAGTTCGTTACCGGGACGATCCTACGAGCAGTACTTC	CASSSLPGRSYEQYF
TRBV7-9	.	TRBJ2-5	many	TGTGCCAGCAGCTTAGACGTGGGAGAGACCCAGTACTTC	CASSLDVGETQYF
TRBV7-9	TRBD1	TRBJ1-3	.	TGTGCCAGCAGCCAAGGACAGGAAGACTCCTCTGGAAACACCATATATTTT	CASSQGQEDSSGNTIYF
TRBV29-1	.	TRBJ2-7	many	TGCAGCGCCGAGGGGTTGAACTCCTACGAGCAGTACTTC	CSAEGLNSYEQYF
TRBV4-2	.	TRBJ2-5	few	TGTGCCAGCAGATCCCCCATTTCGGAGACCCAGTACTTC	CASRSPISETQYF
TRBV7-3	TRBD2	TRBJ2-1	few	TGTGCCAGCAGCTTAAGGGAGGGTACGGGACTAAGGACCAATGAGCAGTTCTTC	CASSLREGTGLRTNEQFF
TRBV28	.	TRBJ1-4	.	TGTGCCAGCAGACCAACTTCGGGGGGAGATGAAAAACTGTTTTTT	CASRPTSGGDEKLFF
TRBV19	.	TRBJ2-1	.	TGTGCCAGTAGTAGCGGGAAATCTGAGCAGTTCTTC	CASSSGKSEQFF
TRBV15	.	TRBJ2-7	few	TGTGCCACCAGCAGAGGTAGAACGGGACTCACCTTATCCTACGAGCAGTACTTC	CATSRGRTGLTLSYEQYF
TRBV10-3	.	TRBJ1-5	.	TGTGCCATCAGTGAGTCGACTCGGGCAGGGGTCGGGGCCCAGCATTTT	CAISESTRAGVGAQHF
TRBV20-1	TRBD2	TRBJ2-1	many	TGCAGTGCTTTTAAACATCTTCGCGGGAGGAATGAGCAGTTCTTC	CSAFKHLRGRNEQFF
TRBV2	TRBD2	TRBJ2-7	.	TGTGCCAGCAGTAACGGGGGGGGATACGAGCAGTACTTC	CASSNGGGYEQYF
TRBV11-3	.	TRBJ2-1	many	TGTGCCAGCAGCCATACAGGGTCCAATGAGCAGTTCTTC	CASSHTGSNEQFF
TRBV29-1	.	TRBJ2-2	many	TGCAGCGGGGCTCTAACCACCGGGGAGCTGTTTTTT	CSGALTTGELFF
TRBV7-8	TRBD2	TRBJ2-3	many	TGTGCCAGCAGCTCTTGGGAGGGGCGAACAGATACGCAGTATTTT	CASSSWEGRTDTQYF
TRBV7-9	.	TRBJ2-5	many	TGTGCCAGCAGCCCGGGTCGGGACACATATAAAGAGACCCAGTACTTC	CASSPGRDTYKETQYF
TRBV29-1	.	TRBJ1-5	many	TGCAGCGTTGGGGAAAGGGGCAATCAGCCCCAGCATTTT	CSVGERGNQPQHF
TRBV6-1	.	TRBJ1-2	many	TGTGCCAGCAGTGTCGGGACCTATGGCTACACCTTC	CASSVGTYGYTF
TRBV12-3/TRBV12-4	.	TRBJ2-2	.	TGTGCCAGCAGCCGAAGGGAGGGGGCCGGGGAGCTGTTTTTT	CASSRREGAGELFF
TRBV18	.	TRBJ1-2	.	TGTGCCAGCTCACCACTGGGCACGAGCGAGGGCTATGGCTACACCTTC	CASSPLGTSEGYGYTF
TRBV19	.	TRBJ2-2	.	TGTGCCAGTAGGCCCGGGATCATCAACACCGGGGAGCTGTTTTTT	CASRPGIINTGELFF
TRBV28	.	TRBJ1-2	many	TGTGCCAGCAGTTTAACGGCAAACTATGGCTACACCTTC	CASSLTANYGYTF
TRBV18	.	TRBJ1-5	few	TGTGCCAGCTCCCCGCTACCCAGGGCCAGCAATCAGCCCCAGCATTTT	CASSPLPRASNQPQHF
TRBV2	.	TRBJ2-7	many	TGTGCCAGCAGTGACTACGAGCAGTACTTC	CASSDYEQYF
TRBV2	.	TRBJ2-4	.	TGTGCCAGCGTTTGGACCCCCTCGGGCAAAAACATTCAGTACTTC	CASVWTPSGKNIQYF
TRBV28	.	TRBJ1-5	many	TGTGCCAGCAGCCCGCGGACTTTTCTTCAGCCCCAGCATTTT	CASSPRTFLQPQHF
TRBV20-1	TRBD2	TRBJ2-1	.	TGCAGTGCCACACTTTGCCCGCTAGCGGCCTACAATGAGCAGTTCTTC	CSATLCPLAAYNEQFF
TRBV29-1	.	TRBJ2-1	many	TGCAGCGTCGGGACATCTTACAATGAGCAGTTCTTC	CSVGTSYNEQFF
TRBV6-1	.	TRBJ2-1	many	TGTGCCAGCGACGCGAGCTCCTACAATGAGCAGTTCTTC	CASDASSYNEQFF
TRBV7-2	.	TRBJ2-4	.	TGTGCCAGCAGCTTGCCCGGAGCCGGGGTAAACATTCAGTACTTC	CASSLPGAGVNIQYF
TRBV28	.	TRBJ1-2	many	TGTGCCAGCAGTTTATGGCAGGGTGGTGGCTACACCTTC	CASSLWQGGGYTF
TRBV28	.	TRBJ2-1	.	TGTGCCAGCAGTTTAGACGGGGACCTCCTTAATGAGCAGTTCTTC	CASSLDGDLLNEQFF
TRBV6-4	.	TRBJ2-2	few	TGTGCCAGCAGACTTCACCGCAACACCGGGGAGCTGTTTTTT	CASRLHRNTGELFF
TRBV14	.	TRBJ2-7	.	TGTGCCAGCAGCCGAGCCGGGGTCCACCCCTACGAGCAGTACTTC	CASSRAGVHPYEQYF
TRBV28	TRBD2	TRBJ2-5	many	TGTGCCAGCAGACCCAGATTTTCTAGCGGAATACGACAAGAGACCCAGTACTTC	CASRPRFSSGIRQETQYF
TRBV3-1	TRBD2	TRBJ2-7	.	TGTGCCAGCAGCCAACTGACTAGCGGACCTTACGAGCAGTACTTC	CASSQLTSGPYEQYF
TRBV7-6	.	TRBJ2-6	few	TGTGCCAGCAGCTTAAGGACGGGTGCCGGGGCCAACGTCCTGACTTTC	CASSLRTGAGANVLTF
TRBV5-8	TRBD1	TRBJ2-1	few	TGTGCCAGCAGCTTGGCGGGGACAGGGATGTATGAGCAGTTCTTC	CASSLAGTGMYEQFF
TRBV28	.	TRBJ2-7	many	TGTGCCAGCAGTTCCGGGGGGCGAAGTCGGGAGCAGTACTTC	CASSSGGRSREQYF
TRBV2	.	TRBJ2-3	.	TGTGCCAGCAGGGCCCCAGTAGCGACAGATTTGACAGATACGCAGTATTTT	CASRAPVATDLTDTQYF
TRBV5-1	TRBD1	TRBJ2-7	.	TGCGCCGGCAGCCAATCGGGACAGCACTACGAGCAGTACTTC	CAGSQSGQHYEQYF
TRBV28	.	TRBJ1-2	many	TGTGCCAGCAGTTCACTTCTAACCGACAGCCCCATCTATGGCTACACCTTC	CASSSLLTDSPIYGYTF
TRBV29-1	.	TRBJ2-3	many	TGCAGCGGCCGCCGGGAAACAGATACGCAGTATTTT	CSGRRETDTQYF
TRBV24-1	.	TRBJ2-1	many	TGTGCCACCAGTGACACGGACAGTGCGCCTTTGGATGAGCAGTTCTTC	CATSDTDSAPLDEQFF
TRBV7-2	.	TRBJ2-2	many	TGTGCCAGCAGCTTATTGGGGTTCTCGAACACCGGGGAGCTGTTTTTT	CASSLLGFSNTGELFF